This T cell receptor beta chain was documented in a study of cytomegalovirus exposure and HLA in healthy donors. V lost 0 bases and J 0 bases, leaving 20 bases between the germline ends. The V gene's germline CDR1 is MGHRA and CDR2 YSYEKL. The CDR3 contains 19 residues. The PCR was carried out with 60 Vbeta primers and 13 Jbeta primers. Here immunoSEQ multiplex PCR was the method, and the copy in TCRdb shows in-frame clones only, minus some. The data show tens of thousands of clones, approximately 75% seen once. This clone was observed a few times. This sequence originates from a man aged 35-49 years in good health and CMV-seronegative. Sequencing was carried out using PBMCs. The J gene is TRBJ1-1, the V gene TRBV4-1, with no clear D. CDR3 sequence: CASSQELLRTFALNTEAFF. CDR3 coding DNA: TGCGCCAGCAGCCAAGAATTACTTCGAACCTTTGCCCTGAACACTGAAGCTTTCTTT.